This entry lists 27 T cell receptor beta chains sequenced from one sample in a study of blood T cell repertoires in COVID-19. Sequencing used immunoSEQ multiplex PCR; TCRdb keeps in-frame clones, though not all of them. This sample has 180,000 or so clones, with about 86% found just once. Material: peripheral blood. The receptors were gathered from a young man with acute or convalescent COVID-19.

This chain connects TRBV6-5 to TRBJ2-7; D is possibly TRBD2 (6 bases). The CDR3 totals 15 residues. V was trimmed by 0 bases and J by 6 bases, leaving 15 bases between them. From germline, CDR1 is MNHEY and CDR2 SVGAGI. CDR3 DNA: TGTGCCAGCAGTTACTCGAGGACTGGGACTTCCGAGCAGTACTTC. It is translated as CASSYSRTGTSEQYF.

CDR3 sequence reads: CASSPPGQPQHF. The DNA of the CDR3 is TGTGCCAGCAGCCCCCCTGGCCAGCCCCAGCATTTT. The rearrangement joins TRBV7-9 to TRBJ1-5; D is unclear. The CDR3 has 12 residues. Germline CDR1 reads SEHNR; CDR2 reads FQNEAQ (reference sequence). Trimming cost V 5 bases and J 7 bases, with 9 bases left between them.

The chain combines TRBV6-1 with TRBJ1-4; D possibly corresponds to TRBD1 (6 bases). Looked up from germline, CDR1 is MNHNS and CDR2 is SASEGT. V lost 4 bases to trimming and J lost 2 bases, with 20 bases between them. The CDR3 spans 18 residues. CDR3 protein: CASSANRVLGSTNEKLFF. CDR3 bases: TGTGCCAGCAGTGCCAACAGGGTACTTGGGTCGACTAATGAAAAACTGTTTTTT.

The chain joins TRBV28 to TRBJ1-2; D remains unclear. The CDR3 covers 13 residues. The V end was cut by 6 bases, the J end by 2 bases, with 10 bases between. Germline V gene data show CDR1 as MDHEN and CDR2 as SYDVKM. CDR3 region: CASSRNRNYGYTF. DNA for the CDR3: TGTGCCAGCAGCCGGAACAGAAACTATGGCTACACCTTC.

The V and J genes are TRBV3-1 (or the pseudogene TRBV3-2) and TRBJ2-6, with 9 bases identical to TRBD2. The CDR3 loop spans 19 amino acids. CDR1 is LGHDT and CDR2 is YNNKEL in the germline V gene (reference sequence). The V and J ends lost 3 bases and 1 base, in that order; junction bases with no gene match: 10. The chain's CDR3 is CASSQRTRGGRSGANVLTF. CDR3 in DNA: TGTGCCAGCAGCCAGCGGACGCGGGGGGGCAGGTCTGGGGCCAACGTCCTGACTTTC.

This chain links TRBV6-6 with TRBJ1-3; 7 bases map to TRBD1. The CDR3 length is 15 residues. V lost 6 bases and J lost 2; bases outside the gene matches: 7. CDR1 and CDR2 from the germline V gene are MNHNY and SVGAGI (reference sequence). Written as DNA, the CDR3 is TGTGCCAGCAGACCGGCTACAGGGGCTGGAAACACCATATATTTT. This sequence encodes CASRPATGAGNTIYF.

This chain joins TRBV5-4 and TRBJ2-1, with D possibly being TRBD1 (6 bases). The V end was cut by 1 base, the J end by 5 bases, with 10 bases between. The CDR3 is made up of 14 amino acids. The germline CDR1 and CDR2 sequences are SGHNT and YYREEE (reference sequence). Here the CDR3 reads CASSLLGAHNEQFF. The CDR3 DNA follows: TGTGCCAGCAGCTTGCTGGGGGCACACAATGAGCAGTTCTTC.

V gene TRBV5-4 combines with J gene TRBJ2-2, with D possibly matching TRBD1 (6 bases). In germline, CDR1 is SGHNT, CDR2 YYREEE (reference sequence). Trimming left V 2 bases short and J 4 bases short, with 12 bases between. The CDR3 consists of 15 residues. CDR3 region: CASSFSGVSTGELFF. DNA of the CDR3: TGTGCCAGCAGCTTTTCAGGGGTGAGCACCGGGGAGCTGTTTTTT.

The genes are TRBV5-6 and TRBJ1-4; the match to TRBD1 covers 8 bases. Germline-derived CDR1 and CDR2 are SGHDT and YYEEEE. The CDR3 is 15 amino acids. Germline trimming cut 1 base from V and 4 bases from J; bases unmatched to any gene: 3. The DNA for the CDR3 is TGTGCCAGCAGCTTGTTGGACAGGGATAATGAAAAACTGTTTTTT. Protein sequence: CASSLLDRDNEKLFF.

This clone has only one observation. The chain links TRBV4-1 to TRBJ2-2, with D maybe TRBD1 (5 bases). The length of the CDR3 is 17 residues. The germline gives CDR1 MGHRA, CDR2 YSYEKL. V was trimmed by 1 base and J by 4 bases, leaving 16 bases between them. CDR3 DNA: TGCGCCAGCAGCCAAGTAGGGCTTCAGGGCGGCACCGGGGAGCTGTTTTTT. Translating it yields CASSQVGLQGGTGELFF.

The chain combines TRBV2 with TRBJ2-3, with D hard to call. From germline, CDR1 is SNHLY and CDR2 FYNNEI. The length of the CDR3 is 12 residues. Trimming took off 2 bases at V and 5 bases at J, with 5 bases between the two ends. CDR3 loop: CASSEYRDTQYF. Written as DNA, the CDR3 is TGTGCCAGCAGTGAATACAGAGATACGCAGTATTTT.

The rearrangement joins TRBV5-1 to TRBJ2-1; 7 bases match TRBD1. This CDR3 spans 15 amino acids. Looked up from germline, CDR1 is SGHRS and CDR2 is YFSETQ. Trimming cost V 2 bases and J 0 bases; bases outside gene matches: 2. This chain's CDR3 is CASSFDRVSYNEQFF. The CDR3 nucleotides read TGCGCCAGCAGCTTTGACAGGGTCTCCTACAATGAGCAGTTCTTC.

The rearrangement links TRBV11-2 to TRBJ2-2, with 8 nucleotides matching TRBD2. The CDR3 spans 15 residues. The V gene's germline CDR1 is SGHAT and CDR2 FQNNGV. With 11 bases clipped from V and 6 bases from J, the junction kept 14 bases outside the gene matches. The CDR3 bases are TGTGCCTGCAAGTTCGGCGGGGGGTGGTCCGGGGAGCTGTTTTTT. Translation: CACKFGGGWSGELFF.

This clone was seen only a few times. The gene calls are TRBV5-1 and TRBJ1-6, with 9 bases matching TRBD1. CDR3 length: 15 amino acids. The V gene's germline CDR1 is SGHRS and CDR2 YFSETQ. The V and J ends lost 1 base and 6 bases, in that order; junction bases with no gene match: 2. The CDR3 region is CASSLQDRGNSPLHF. CDR3 sequence (DNA): TGCGCCAGCAGCTTGCAGGACAGGGGTAATTCACCCCTCCACTTT.

The DNA for the CDR3 is TGTGCCAGCAGCTTTAGCGGACAGGGGGCCGGGGGAGAGACCCAGTACTTC. Amino acid sequence: CASSFSGQGAGGETQYF. This sequence joins TRBV7-6 and TRBJ2-5, with TRBD1 matching 11 bases. Germline V CDR1 and CDR2: SGHVS, FNYEAQ. The V segment lost 3 bases and the J segment 4 bases; nucleotides outside the gene matches: 10. The CDR3 spans 17 residues.

This clone has only one observation. V gene TRBV10-1 combines with J gene TRBJ1-1; possible D gene TRBD1, 5 bases. The V gene lost 5 bases and the J gene lost 1 base, with 11 bases spanning the gap. Germline V gene sequence: CDR1 WNHNN, CDR2 SYGVQD (reference sequence). The CDR3 is 14 amino acids. The CDR3 here is CASSFGGSNTEAFF. Here the CDR3 DNA reads TGCGCCAGCAGTTTCGGGGGTTCGAACACTGAAGCTTTCTTT.

The rearrangement joins TRBV9 to TRBJ1-1; 11 bases line up with TRBD1. This CDR3 has 15 amino acids. V trimming: 1 base; J trimming: 5 bases; junction bases outside the gene matches: 4. Germline V gene data show CDR1 as SGDLS and CDR2 as YYNGEE. DNA for the CDR3: TGTGCCAGCAGCGTAATAGGGACAGGGGGGACTGAAGCTTTCTTT. Encoded protein: CASSVIGTGGTEAFF.

The CDR3 region has the DNA TGTGCCAGCAGTGTCCTAACTCCCAAGTGGGGACAGGGAAAAAATTCACCCCTCCACTTT. Its protein is CASSVLTPKWGQGKNSPLHF. The genes are TRBV2 and TRBJ1-6; 9 bases agree with TRBD1. CDR3 length equals 20 residues. Germline V gene sequence: CDR1 SNHLY, CDR2 FYNNEI. J lost 7 bases, V lost 4 bases, and 20 bases had no gene match.

The sample holds a few counts of this clone. The CDR3 loop reads CASSPTMTKNIQYF. For the CDR3, the DNA is TGTGCCAGCAGTCCTACTATGACCAAAAACATTCAGTACTTC. The rearrangement links TRBV27 to TRBJ2-4; D gene unclear. Trimming cost V 5 bases and J 2 bases, with 10 bases left between them. The V gene's germline CDR1 is MNHEY and CDR2 SMNVEV (reference sequence). There are 14 residues in the CDR3.

V gene TRBV7-9 combines with J gene TRBJ2-1, with D possibly matching TRBD1 (5 bases). The CDR3 is 15 amino acids. Trimming cost V 7 bases and J 1 base, with 14 bases left between them. Germline assignment: CDR1 SEHNR and CDR2 FQNEAQ (reference sequence). CDR3 region: CASIHSGRSYNEQFF. CDR3 nucleotide sequence: TGTGCCAGCATCCACTCAGGGCGGTCCTACAATGAGCAGTTCTTC.

The rearrangement joins TRBV27 to TRBJ1-2, with 8 bases that match TRBD1. With 6 bases clipped from V and 3 bases from J, the junction kept 6 bases outside the gene matches. Germline V gene data show CDR1 as MNHEY and CDR2 as SMNVEV (reference sequence). The CDR3 spans 14 residues. The CDR3 nucleotides are TGTGCCAGCAGCACGGACAGGGAGGACTATGGCTACACCTTC. Translation: CASSTDREDYGYTF.

Many counts were recorded for this clone. The chain has TRBV7-8 and TRBJ1-3, with 9 nucleotides matching TRBD1. CDR3 length: 13 residues. Germline CDR1 and CDR2: SGHVS and FQNEAQ. The V and J ends lost 6 bases and 7 bases, in that order; junction bases with no gene match: 4. The CDR3 loop reads CASSPGQGNTIYF. In DNA form, the CDR3 reads TGTGCCAGCAGTCCCGGACAGGGGAACACCATATATTTT.

The chain joins TRBV5-4 to TRBJ2-1, with D perhaps TRBD2 (5 bases). The V and J ends lost 3 bases and 7 bases respectively, with 11 bases between them. Germline CDR1 is SGHNT and CDR2 is YYREEE (reference sequence). The CDR3 loop spans 13 amino acids. The CDR3: CASSYRGGNEQFF. Written as DNA, the CDR3 is TGTGCCAGCAGCTATCGAGGAGGAAATGAGCAGTTCTTC.

This sequence joins TRBV27 and TRBJ2-7; no reliable D call. The V gene lost 1 base and the J gene lost 3 bases, with 16 bases spanning the gap. Per the germline V gene, CDR1 is MNHEY and CDR2 is SMNVEV (reference sequence). The CDR3 sequence is 16 residues long. The CDR3 is CASSLYGGDSYYEQYV. The CDR3 region has the DNA TGTGCCAGCAGTTTATATGGCGGCGACTCCTACTACGAGCAGTACGTC.

The CDR3 bases are TGTGCCAGCAGTTACAACGGGGGGCAGGAGCAGTACGTC. This sequence encodes CASSYNGGQEQYV. The chain has TRBV6-5 and TRBJ2-7, with a possible D match to TRBD2 (7 bases). Trimming cost V 2 bases and J 7 bases, with 12 bases left between them. The CDR3 is 13 residues long. CDR1 is MNHEY, CDR2 SVGAGI, per germline.

This chain joins TRBV5-1 and TRBJ2-3, with TRBD2 identical over 10 bases. The V gene's germline CDR1 is SGHRS and CDR2 YFSETQ. This CDR3 region has 21 residues. After removal of 1 base from V and 3 bases from J, the junction contained 20 bases not matched to a gene. CDR3 DNA sequence: TGCGCCAGCAGCTTGCCACGGGAGCGGGGGGGCTCGTTAAGGATGACAGATACGCAGTATTTT. Its translation is CASSLPRERGGSLRMTDTQYF.

The chain combines TRBV11-2 with TRBJ1-3; D ambiguous. The CDR3 is 15 residues long. CDR1 is SGHAT and CDR2 is FQNNGV in the germline V gene. Trimming took 4 bases from V and 1 from J, leaving 11 bases between them. CDR3 amino acids: CASSSSPHSGNTIYF. The CDR3 nucleotides are TGTGCCAGCAGCTCCAGTCCACATTCTGGAAACACCATATATTTT.